This is a list of T cell receptor beta chains from one sample in a study of shared clonotypes between healthy human individuals. The repertoire was sequenced with immunoSEQ multiplex PCR; TCRdb's copy has only in-frame clones and lacks some. Counted here are around 2.1 million clones, approximately 94% occurring once; the ten biggest clones make up around 0.13%. The material sequenced was naive CD4+ T cells sorted from blood. The source is a young man in good health. The CDR3 runs from the conserved cysteine through the conserved F or W. D genes are given only for firm matches. Clone size is shown for a subset of rows, as once, few, many or a class of expanded clone.

J gene,V gene,D gene,clone size,CDR3 DNA,CDR3 protein
TRBJ2-7,TRBV7-2,.,.,TGTGCCAGCAGCTTATCAGGCCAGATCCCCCTGGAGCAGTACTTC,CASSLSGQIPLEQYF
TRBJ2-1,TRBV10-1,.,.,TGCGCCAGCAGTGAGTCTTACGCGGGCAGCTACAATGAGCAGTTCTTC,CASSESYAGSYNEQFF
TRBJ1-2,TRBV18,TRBD1,.,TGTGCCAGCTCACCGGGACAGGACCTCTATGGCTACACCTTC,CASSPGQDLYGYTF
TRBJ1-1,TRBV7-9,.,.,TGTGCCAGCAGCTTAGATGGGCGGAGAAACACTGAAGCTTTCTTT,CASSLDGRRNTEAFF
TRBJ2-2,TRBV4-1,.,.,TGCGCCAGCAGCCCGCCCCCGGGGGTGTTCGGGACCGGGGAGCTGTTTTTT,CASSPPPGVFGTGELFF
TRBJ1-2,TRBV30,.,.,TGTGCCTGGCTAAGGACAGCTTATGGCTACACCTTC,CAWLRTAYGYTF
TRBJ2-7,TRBV6-1,.,.,TGTGCCAGCAGTGTTCGGTGGTTTGGCTCCTACGAGCAGTACTTC,CASSVRWFGSYEQYF
TRBJ1-6,TRBV2,.,.,TGTGCCAGCAAGAAGGAGATACCCCTCCACTTT,CASKKEIPLHF
TRBJ1-5,TRBV19,.,.,TGTGCCAGTAGTACTGACAGATTTAGCAATCAGCCCCAGCATTTT,CASSTDRFSNQPQHF
TRBJ2-3,TRBV6-5,TRBD2,once,TGTGCCAGCAGCCCGACCGGGGGGGCCGGAGATACGCAGTATTTT,CASSPTGGAGDTQYF
TRBJ1-5,TRBV6-4,.,.,TGTGCCAGCAGTGGGCAGGGATATCAGCCCCAGCATTTT,CASSGQGYQPQHF
TRBJ1-2,TRBV9,.,.,TGTGCCAGCAGCGTAGAGTTGAACCCCAACTATGGCTACACCTTC,CASSVELNPNYGYTF
TRBJ2-3,TRBV7-2,.,.,TGTGCCAGCAGCGCCCCAGGGAATACGCAGTATTTT,CASSAPGNTQYF